These 6 T cell receptor beta chains share one sample of origin, sequenced in a study of blood T cell repertoires in COVID-19. Produced via immunoSEQ multiplex PCR; TCRdb's table is partial and in-frame only. The sample lists under 100,000 clones; over 75% were seen once. What was sequenced was peripheral blood. The receptors were sampled from a woman aged 80 or over with COVID-19, enrolled during active disease.

The chain carries TRBV5-1 and TRBJ1-2; D gene ambiguous. CDR3 length: 13 amino acids. V was trimmed by 4 bases and J by 7 bases, leaving 14 bases between them. From germline, CDR1 is SGHRS and CDR2 YFSETQ. The CDR3 spells CASSQDLARGYTF. The CDR3 DNA reads TGCGCCAGCAGCCAGGACTTAGCCCGTGGCTACACCTTC.

The chain links TRBV6-5 to TRBJ2-7; maybe TRBD1 (6 bases). Trimming shortened V by 7 bases and J by 1 base, and 8 bases separated the two germline ends. The CDR3 contains 12 residues. Germline V gene data show CDR1 as MNHEY and CDR2 as SVGAGI. This CDR3 reads CASTRGSYEQYF. As DNA, the CDR3 is TGTGCCAGCACGAGGGGGTCCTACGAGCAGTACTTC.

The chain couples TRBV24-1 to TRBJ2-1, with 10 positions matching TRBD2. Germline assignment: CDR1 KGHDR and CDR2 SFDVKD. J gave up 13 bases and V 4 bases, and 6 bases lay outside the gene matches. The CDR3 is made up of 13 amino acids. CDR3 amino acids: CATSDLLAGRQFF. The CDR3 region has the DNA TGTGCCACCAGTGACTTACTAGCGGGAAGACAGTTCTTC.

The J gene is TRBJ2-1, the V gene TRBV6-6; TRBD1 matches 9 bases. CDR3 length: 14 residues. Germline CDR1 MNHNY, CDR2 SVGAGI (reference sequence). The junction had 6 bases not matched to a gene; V was cut back by 5 bases and J by 7 bases. The CDR3: CASSRDRERNEQFF. In nucleotides, the CDR3 is TGTGCCAGCAGTCGGGACAGGGAAAGAAATGAGCAGTTCTTC.

The genes are TRBV4-3 and TRBJ1-3, with D possibly being TRBD1 (5 bases). Between the trimmed V and J ends, which lost 3 bases and 2 bases, there was a span of 20 bases. The CDR3 consists of 18 residues. Germline CDR1 reads LGHNA; CDR2 reads YSLEER. CDR3 sequence reads: CASSQSPPQGLTGNTIYF. The CDR3 coding sequence is TGCGCCAGCAGCCAGTCCCCACCCCAGGGCTTAACTGGAAACACCATATATTTT.

The chain links TRBV18 to TRBJ2-7; 7 bases map to TRBD1. Losses at the gene ends were 1 base for V and 4 bases for J; bases not matched to a gene: 7. Per the germline V gene, CDR1 is KGHSH and CDR2 is LQKENI. CDR3 size: 15 residues. The CDR3 loop is CASSPLSQGDYEQYF. CDR3 nucleotide sequence: TGTGCCAGCTCACCACTTTCCCAGGGGGATTACGAGCAGTACTTC.